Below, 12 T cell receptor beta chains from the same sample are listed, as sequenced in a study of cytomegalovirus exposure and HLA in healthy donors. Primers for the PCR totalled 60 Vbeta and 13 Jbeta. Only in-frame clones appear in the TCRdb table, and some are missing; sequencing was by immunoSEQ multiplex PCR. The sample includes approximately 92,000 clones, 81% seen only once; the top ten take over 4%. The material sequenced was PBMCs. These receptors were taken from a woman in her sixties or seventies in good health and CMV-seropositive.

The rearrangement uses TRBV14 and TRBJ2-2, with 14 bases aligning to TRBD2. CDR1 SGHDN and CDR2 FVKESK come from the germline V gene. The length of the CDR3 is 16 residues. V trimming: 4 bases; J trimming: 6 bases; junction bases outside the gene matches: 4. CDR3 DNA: TGTGCCAGCAGCCGACTAGCGGGAGGGCCCGCCGGGGAGCTGTTTTTT. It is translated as CASSRLAGGPAGELFF.

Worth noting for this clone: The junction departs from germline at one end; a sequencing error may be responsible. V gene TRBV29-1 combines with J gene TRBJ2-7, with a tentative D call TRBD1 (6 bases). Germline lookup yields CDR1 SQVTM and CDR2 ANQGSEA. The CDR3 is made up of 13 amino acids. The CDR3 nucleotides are TGCAGCGTCGAAACAGGGCGCTCCTACGAGCAGCACTTC. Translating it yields CSVETGRSYEQHF.

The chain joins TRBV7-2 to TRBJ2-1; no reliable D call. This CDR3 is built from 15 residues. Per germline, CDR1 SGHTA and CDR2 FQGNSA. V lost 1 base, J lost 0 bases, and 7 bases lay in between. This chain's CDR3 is CASSLGHSSYNEQFF. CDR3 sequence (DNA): TGTGCCAGCAGCTTAGGCCACAGCTCCTACAATGAGCAGTTCTTC.

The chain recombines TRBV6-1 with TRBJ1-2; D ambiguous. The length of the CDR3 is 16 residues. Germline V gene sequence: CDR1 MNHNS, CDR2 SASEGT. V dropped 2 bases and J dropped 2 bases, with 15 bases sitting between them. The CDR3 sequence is CASSERSRRNNYGYTF. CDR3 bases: TGTGCCAGCAGTGAAAGGTCTCGCAGGAACAACTATGGCTACACCTTC.

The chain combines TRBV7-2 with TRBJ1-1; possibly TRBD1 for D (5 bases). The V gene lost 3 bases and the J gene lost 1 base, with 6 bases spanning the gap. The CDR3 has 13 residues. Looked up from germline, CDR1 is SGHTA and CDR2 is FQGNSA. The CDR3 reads CASSLDTNTEAFF. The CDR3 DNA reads TGTGCCAGCAGCTTGGACACGAACACTGAAGCTTTCTTT.

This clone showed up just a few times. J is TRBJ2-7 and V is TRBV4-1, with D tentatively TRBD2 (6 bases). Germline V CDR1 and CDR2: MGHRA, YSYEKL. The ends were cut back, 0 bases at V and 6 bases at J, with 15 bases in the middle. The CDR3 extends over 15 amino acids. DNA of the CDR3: TGCGCCAGCAGCCAAGATGGAGGGGCTAAGGGCGAGCAGTACTTC. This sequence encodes CASSQDGGAKGEQYF.

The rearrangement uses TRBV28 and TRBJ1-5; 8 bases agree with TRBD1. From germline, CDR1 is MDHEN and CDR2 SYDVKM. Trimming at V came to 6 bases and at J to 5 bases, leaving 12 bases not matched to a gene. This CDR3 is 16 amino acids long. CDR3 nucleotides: TGTGCCAGCAGATCGGGGGGCAGGGGGCAAGATCAGCCCCAGCATTTT. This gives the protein CASRSGGRGQDQPQHF.

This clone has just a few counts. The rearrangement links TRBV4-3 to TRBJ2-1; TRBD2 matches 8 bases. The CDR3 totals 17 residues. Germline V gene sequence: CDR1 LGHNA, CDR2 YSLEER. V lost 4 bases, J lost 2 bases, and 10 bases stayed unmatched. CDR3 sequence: CASSLNPTSGPYNEQFF. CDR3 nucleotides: TGCGCCAGCAGCCTGAACCCTACTAGCGGCCCCTACAATGAGCAGTTCTTC.

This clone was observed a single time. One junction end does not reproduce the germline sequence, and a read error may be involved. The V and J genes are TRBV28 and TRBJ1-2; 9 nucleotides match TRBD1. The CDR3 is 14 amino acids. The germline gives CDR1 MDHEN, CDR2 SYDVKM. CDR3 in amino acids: CASSPGQGNYDYTF. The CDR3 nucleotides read TGTGCCAGCAGTCCAGGACAGGGGAACTATGACTACACCTTC.

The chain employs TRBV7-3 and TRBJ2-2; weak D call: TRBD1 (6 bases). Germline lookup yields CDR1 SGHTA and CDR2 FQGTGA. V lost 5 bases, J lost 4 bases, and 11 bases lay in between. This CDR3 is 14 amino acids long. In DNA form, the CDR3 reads TGTGCCAGCAGCCGAGGACAGCGCACCGGGGAGCTGTTTTTT. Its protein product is CASSRGQRTGELFF.

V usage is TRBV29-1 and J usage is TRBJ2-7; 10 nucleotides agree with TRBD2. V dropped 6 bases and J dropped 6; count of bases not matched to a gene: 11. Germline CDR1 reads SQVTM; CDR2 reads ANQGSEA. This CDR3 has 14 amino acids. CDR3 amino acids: CSVELAGKGREQYF. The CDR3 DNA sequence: TGCAGCGTGGAACTAGCGGGAAAGGGCCGCGAGCAGTACTTC.

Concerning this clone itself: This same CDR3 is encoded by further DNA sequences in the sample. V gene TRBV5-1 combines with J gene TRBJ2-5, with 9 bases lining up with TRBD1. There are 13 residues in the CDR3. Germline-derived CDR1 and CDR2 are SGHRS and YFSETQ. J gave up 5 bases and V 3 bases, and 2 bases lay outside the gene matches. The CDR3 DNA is TGCGCCAGCAGCTCCGGACAGGGGGAGACCCAGTACTTC. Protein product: CASSSGQGETQYF.